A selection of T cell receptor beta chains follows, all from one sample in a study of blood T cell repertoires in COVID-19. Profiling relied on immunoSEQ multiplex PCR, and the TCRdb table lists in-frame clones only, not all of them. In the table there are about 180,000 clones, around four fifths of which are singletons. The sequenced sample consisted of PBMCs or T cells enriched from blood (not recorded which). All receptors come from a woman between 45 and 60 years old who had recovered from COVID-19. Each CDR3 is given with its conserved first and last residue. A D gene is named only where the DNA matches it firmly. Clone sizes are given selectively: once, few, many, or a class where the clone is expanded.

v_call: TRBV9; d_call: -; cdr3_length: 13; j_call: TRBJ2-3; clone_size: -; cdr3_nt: TGTGCCAGCAGCGACAGTGCTGGGGATACGCAGTATTTT; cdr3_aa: CASSDSAGDTQYF
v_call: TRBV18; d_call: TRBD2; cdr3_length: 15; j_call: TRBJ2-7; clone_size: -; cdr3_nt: TGTGCCAGCTCACCACCACTAGCGGGAGGCAATGAGCAGTACTTC; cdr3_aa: CASSPPLAGGNEQYF
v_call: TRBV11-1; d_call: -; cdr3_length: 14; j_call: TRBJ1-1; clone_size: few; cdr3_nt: TGTGCCAGCAGCCGCGGGGGGGACTACACTGAAGCTTTCTTT; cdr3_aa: CASSRGGDYTEAFF
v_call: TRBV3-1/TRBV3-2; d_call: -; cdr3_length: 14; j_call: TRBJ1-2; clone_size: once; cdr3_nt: TGTGCCAGCAGCCTATCGGACACCCAGGGTGGCTACACCTTC; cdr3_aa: CASSLSDTQGGYTF
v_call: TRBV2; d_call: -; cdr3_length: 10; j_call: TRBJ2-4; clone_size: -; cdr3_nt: TGTGCCAGCACATCCAGCGGACGGTACTTC; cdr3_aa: CASTSSGRYF
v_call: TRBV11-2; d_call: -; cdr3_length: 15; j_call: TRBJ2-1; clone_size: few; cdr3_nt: TGTGCCAGCAGCTTAGATGGGGCTCCTTACAATGAGCAGTTCTTC; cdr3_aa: CASSLDGAPYNEQFF
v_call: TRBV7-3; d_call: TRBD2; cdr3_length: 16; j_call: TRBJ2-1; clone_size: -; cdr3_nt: TGTGCCAGCAGCTTAGGGGCGGGAGGGCCGCACAATGAGCAGTTCTTC; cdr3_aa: CASSLGAGGPHNEQFF
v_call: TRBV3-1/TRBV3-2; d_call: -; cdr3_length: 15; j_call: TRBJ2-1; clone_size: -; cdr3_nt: TGTGCCAGCAGCCAAACTGTTGGTCCCTACAATGAGCAGTTCTTC; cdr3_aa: CASSQTVGPYNEQFF
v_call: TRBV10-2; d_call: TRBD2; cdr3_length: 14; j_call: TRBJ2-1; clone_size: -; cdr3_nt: TGCGCCAGCAGTGATAGCGGGAGTTACAATGAGCAGTTCTTC; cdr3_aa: CASSDSGSYNEQFF
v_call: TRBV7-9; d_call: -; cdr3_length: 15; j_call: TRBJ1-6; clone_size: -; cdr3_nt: TGTGCCAGCAGCCCGACAGGTCCTTATAATTCACCCCTCCACTTT; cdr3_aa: CASSPTGPYNSPLHF
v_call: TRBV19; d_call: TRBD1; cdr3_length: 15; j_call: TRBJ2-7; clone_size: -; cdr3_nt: TGTGCCAGTAGCAGTTCGGGACAGGGGACCTACGAGCAGTACTTC; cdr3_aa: CASSSSGQGTYEQYF
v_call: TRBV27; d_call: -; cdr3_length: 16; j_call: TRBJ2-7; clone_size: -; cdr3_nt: TGTGCCAGCAGTTTATCGGGAACGGGAGCCTCCTACGAGCAGTACTTC; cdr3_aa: CASSLSGTGASYEQYF
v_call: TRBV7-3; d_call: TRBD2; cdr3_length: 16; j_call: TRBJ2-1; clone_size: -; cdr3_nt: TGTGCCAGCAGCCCCTCCCTTAGCGGGAGCCGGGATGAGCAGTTCTTC; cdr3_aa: CASSPSLSGSRDEQFF
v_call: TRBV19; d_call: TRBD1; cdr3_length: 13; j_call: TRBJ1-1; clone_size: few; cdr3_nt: TGTGCCATCACGGACAGGAGGAACACTGAAGCTTTCTTT; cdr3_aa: CAITDRRNTEAFF
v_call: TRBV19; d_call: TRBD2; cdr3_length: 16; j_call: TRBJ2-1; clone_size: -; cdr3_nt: TGTGCCAGTACCAACGCGCACGGGACTACATACAATGAGCAGTTCTTC; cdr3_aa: CASTNAHGTTYNEQFF
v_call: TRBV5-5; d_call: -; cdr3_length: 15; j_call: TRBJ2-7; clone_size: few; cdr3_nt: TGTGCCAGCAGCACACGCCCGGACAGCTCCTACGAGCAGTACTTC; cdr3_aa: CASSTRPDSSYEQYF
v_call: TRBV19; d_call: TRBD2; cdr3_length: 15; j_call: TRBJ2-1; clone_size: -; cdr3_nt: TGTGCCAGTAGTATATTGTCGGGGGGAGATAATGAGCAGTTCTTC; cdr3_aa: CASSILSGGDNEQFF
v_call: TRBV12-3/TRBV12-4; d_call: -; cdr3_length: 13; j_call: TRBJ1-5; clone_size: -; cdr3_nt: TGTGCCAGCAGACCCGGAGGCAATCAGCCCCAGCATTTT; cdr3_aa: CASRPGGNQPQHF
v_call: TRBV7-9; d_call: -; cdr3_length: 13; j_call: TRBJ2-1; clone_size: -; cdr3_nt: TGTGCCAGCAGCTCCCTAATGGGCAGTGAGCAGTTCTTC; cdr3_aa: CASSSLMGSEQFF
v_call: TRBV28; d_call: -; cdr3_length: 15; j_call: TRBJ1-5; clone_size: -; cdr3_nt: TGTGCCAGCAGTTTATTGGGCGAAAGCAATCAGCCCCAGCATTTT; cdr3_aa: CASSLLGESNQPQHF
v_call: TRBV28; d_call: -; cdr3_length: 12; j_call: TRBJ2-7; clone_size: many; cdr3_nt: TGTGCCAGCAGGGGACTGTCCTACGAGCAGTACTTC; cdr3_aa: CASRGLSYEQYF
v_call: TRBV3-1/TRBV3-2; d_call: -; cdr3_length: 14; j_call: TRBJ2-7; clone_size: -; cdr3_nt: TGTGCCAGCAGCCAGGGGTTCGGGGGAAACGAGCAGTACTTC; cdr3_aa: CASSQGFGGNEQYF
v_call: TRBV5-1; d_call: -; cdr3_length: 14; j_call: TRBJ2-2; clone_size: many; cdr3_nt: TGCGCCAGCAGCTTCTTGGCTAGCTCCGGGGAGCTGTTTTTT; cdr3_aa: CASSFLASSGELFF
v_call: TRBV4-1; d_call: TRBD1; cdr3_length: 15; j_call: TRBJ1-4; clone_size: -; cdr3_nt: TGCGCCAGCCTCCTCACCACAGGGGTTCGTGAAAAACTGTTTTTT; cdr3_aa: CASLLTTGVREKLFF
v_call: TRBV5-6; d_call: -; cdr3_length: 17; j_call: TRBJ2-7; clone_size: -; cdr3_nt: TGTGCCAGCAGGCGCACCCCGGAGGGATTGGCCACCTACGAGCAGTACTTC; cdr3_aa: CASRRTPEGLATYEQYF
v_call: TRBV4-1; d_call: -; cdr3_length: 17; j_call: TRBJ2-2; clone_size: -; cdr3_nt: TGCGCCAGCAGCAACGATGGGGCGACAGCAAACACCGGGGAGCTGTTTTTT; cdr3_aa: CASSNDGATANTGELFF
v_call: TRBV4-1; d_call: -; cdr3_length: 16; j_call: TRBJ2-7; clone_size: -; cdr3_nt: TGCGCCAGCAGCCAAGGGTCGACTGTCACTAACTACGAGCAGTACTTC; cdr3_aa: CASSQGSTVTNYEQYF
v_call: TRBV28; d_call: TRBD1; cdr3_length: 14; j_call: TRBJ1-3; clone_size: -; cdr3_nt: TGTGCCAGCACCTGGGGGACAGGCGGAAACACCATATATTTT; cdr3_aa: CASTWGTGGNTIYF
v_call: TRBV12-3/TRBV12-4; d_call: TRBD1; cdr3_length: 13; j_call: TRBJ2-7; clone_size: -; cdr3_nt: TGTGCCAGCAGGGGACAGTGGAACTACGAGCAGTACTTC; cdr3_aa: CASRGQWNYEQYF
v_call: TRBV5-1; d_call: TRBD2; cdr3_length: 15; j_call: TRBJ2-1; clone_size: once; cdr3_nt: TGCGCCAGCAGCCCACTGAGCGGGAGCTACAATGAGCAGTTCTTC; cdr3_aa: CASSPLSGSYNEQFF
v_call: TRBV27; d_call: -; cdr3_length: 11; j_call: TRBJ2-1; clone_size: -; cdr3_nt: TGTGCCAGCAGTTCCCAGCGGAATGCGTTCTTC; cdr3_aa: CASSSQRNAFF
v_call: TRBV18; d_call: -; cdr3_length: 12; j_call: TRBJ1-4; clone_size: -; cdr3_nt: TGTGCCAGCTCACCCCGGGGAGAAAAACTGTTTTTT; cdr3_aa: CASSPRGEKLFF
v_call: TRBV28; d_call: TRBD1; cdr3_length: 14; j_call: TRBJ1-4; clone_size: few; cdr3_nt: TGTGCCAGCAGCGTTCAGGGGGCGAATGAAAAACTGTTTTTT; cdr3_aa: CASSVQGANEKLFF
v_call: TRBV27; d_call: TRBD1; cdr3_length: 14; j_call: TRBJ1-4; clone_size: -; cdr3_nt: TGTGCCAGCAGGCCGACAGGGGGGAATGAAAAACTGTTTTTT; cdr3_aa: CASRPTGGNEKLFF
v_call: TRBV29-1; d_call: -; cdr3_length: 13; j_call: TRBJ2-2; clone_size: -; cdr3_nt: TGCAGCGTTCACAGCGGTAACACCGGGGAGCTGTTTTTT; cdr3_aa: CSVHSGNTGELFF
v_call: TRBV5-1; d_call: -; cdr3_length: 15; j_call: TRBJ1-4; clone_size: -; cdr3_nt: TGCGCCAGCAGCCTTCAGGGATGGCTGGCGGAAAAACTGTTTTTT; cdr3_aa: CASSLQGWLAEKLFF
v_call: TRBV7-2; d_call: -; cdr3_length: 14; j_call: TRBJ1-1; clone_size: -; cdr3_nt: TGTGCCAGCAGCTTAGATACAGGGTACACTGAAGCTTTCTTT; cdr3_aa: CASSLDTGYTEAFF
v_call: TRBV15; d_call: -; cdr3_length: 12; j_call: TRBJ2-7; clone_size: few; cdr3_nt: TGTGCCACCAGCAAACACAGGTACGAGCAGTACTTC; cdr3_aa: CATSKHRYEQYF
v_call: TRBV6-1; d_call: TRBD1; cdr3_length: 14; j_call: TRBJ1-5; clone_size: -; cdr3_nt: TGTGCCAGCAGTTTAGGACAGGTCAATCAGCCCCAGCATTTT; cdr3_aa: CASSLGQVNQPQHF
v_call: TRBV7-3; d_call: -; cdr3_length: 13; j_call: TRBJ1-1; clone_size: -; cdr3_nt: TGTGCCAGCAGCTCTGTGGGGGGCACTGAAGCTTTCTTT; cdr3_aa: CASSSVGGTEAFF
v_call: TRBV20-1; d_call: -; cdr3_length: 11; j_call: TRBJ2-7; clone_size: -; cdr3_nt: TGCAGTGCTCCTTACTCCTACGAGCAGTACTTC; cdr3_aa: CSAPYSYEQYF
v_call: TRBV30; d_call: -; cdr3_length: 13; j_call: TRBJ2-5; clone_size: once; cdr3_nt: TGTGCCTTATCAAGACTGAACCAAGAGACCCAGTACTTC; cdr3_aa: CALSRLNQETQYF
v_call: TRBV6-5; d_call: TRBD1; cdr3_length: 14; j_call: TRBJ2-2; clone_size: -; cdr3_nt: TGTGCCAGCGGGGGACAGGGGGACACCGGGGAGCTGTTTTTT; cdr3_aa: CASGGQGDTGELFF
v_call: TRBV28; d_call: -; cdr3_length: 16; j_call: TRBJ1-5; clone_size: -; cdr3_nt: TGTGCCAGCAGTCTAGGACCACAGGGAAGCAATCAGCCCCAGCATTTT; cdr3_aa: CASSLGPQGSNQPQHF
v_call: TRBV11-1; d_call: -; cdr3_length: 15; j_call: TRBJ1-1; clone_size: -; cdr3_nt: TGTGCCAGCAGCTCCTACCCGGTCCTGAACACTGAAGCTTTCTTT; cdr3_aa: CASSSYPVLNTEAFF
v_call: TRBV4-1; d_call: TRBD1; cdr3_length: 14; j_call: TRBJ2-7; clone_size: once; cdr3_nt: TGCGCCAGCAGCCAAGAACCCCGGGACAGGGCTAAGTACTTC; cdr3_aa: CASSQEPRDRAKYF
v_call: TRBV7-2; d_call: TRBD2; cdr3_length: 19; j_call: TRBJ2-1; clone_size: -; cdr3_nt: TGTGCCAGCAGCTTGCGCTGGGCGGGAGGCAGCCAGGCCCACAATGAGCAGTTCTTC; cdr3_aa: CASSLRWAGGSQAHNEQFF
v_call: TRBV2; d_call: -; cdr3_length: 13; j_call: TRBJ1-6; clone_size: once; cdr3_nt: TGTGCCAGCAGTGAAGCGCAGTATTCACCCCTCCACTTT; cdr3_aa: CASSEAQYSPLHF
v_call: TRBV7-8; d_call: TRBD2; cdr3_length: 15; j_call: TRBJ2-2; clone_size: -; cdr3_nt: TGTGCCAGCAGCCCTAGCGGGAGTGGCACCGGGGAGCTGTTTTTT; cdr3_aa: CASSPSGSGTGELFF
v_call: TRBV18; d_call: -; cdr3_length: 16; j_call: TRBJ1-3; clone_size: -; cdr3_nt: TGTGCCAGCTCATCAGGGGTGAACCTCTCTGGAAACACCATATATTTT; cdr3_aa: CASSSGVNLSGNTIYF
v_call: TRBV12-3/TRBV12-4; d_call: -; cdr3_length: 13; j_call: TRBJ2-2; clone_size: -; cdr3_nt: TGTGCCAGCAGTTTATCGCGCACCGGGGAGCTGTTTTTT; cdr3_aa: CASSLSRTGELFF
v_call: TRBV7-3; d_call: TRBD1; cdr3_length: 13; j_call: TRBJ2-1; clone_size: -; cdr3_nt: TGTGCCAGCAGCCGACAGGGAGTCGATGAGCAGTTCTTC; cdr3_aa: CASSRQGVDEQFF
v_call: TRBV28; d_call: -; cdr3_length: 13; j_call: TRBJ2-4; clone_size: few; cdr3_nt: TGTGCCAGCAGTTTCAGTTCCAAAAACATTCAGTACTTC; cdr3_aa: CASSFSSKNIQYF
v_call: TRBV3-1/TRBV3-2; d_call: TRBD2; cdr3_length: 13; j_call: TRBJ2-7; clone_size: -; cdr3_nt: TGTGCCAGCGGTCTAGCGGGTTCCTACGAGCAGTACTTC; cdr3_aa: CASGLAGSYEQYF
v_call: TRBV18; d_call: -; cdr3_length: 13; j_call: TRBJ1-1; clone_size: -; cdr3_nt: TGTGCCAGCTCACCTGACAGCCTCACTGAAGCTTTCTTT; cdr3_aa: CASSPDSLTEAFF